This T cell receptor (beta chain) was observed in a study of cytomegalovirus exposure and HLA in healthy donors. PCR was performed using 60 Vbeta and 13 Jbeta primers. TCRdb keeps only in-frame clones here, not all; method: immunoSEQ multiplex PCR. This sample carries 85,000 to 100,000 clones, approximately 80% of them seen once, and the ten largest clones take roughly a sixth. The CDR3 has 14 amino acids. CDR1 is MNHEY and CDR2 is SVGAGI in the germline V gene. Trimming left V 6 bases short and J 1 base short, with 9 bases between. The chain joins TRBV6-5 to TRBJ2-2, with D possibly matching TRBD2 (6 bases). The sequence was collected from a man aged 60-69 years in good health and CMV-seropositive. Sequenced: PBMCs. CDR3 in DNA: TGTGCCAGCAGGCGACTAGGGAACACCGGGGAGCTGTTTTTT. It specifies CASRRLGNTGELFF.